A single sample gave rise to the 27 T cell receptor beta chains below, sequenced in a study of control samples from healthy donors and cancer patients. The repertoire was sequenced with immunoSEQ multiplex PCR; TCRdb's copy has only in-frame clones and lacks some. The sample yields about 98,000 clones, around three quarters seen once. The sample was blood. Receptor source: a woman aged 25-40 years in good health.

This clone was picked up a small number of times. The chain links TRBV6-6 to TRBJ2-7, with D maybe TRBD2 (6 bases). Deletions cut 6 bases from V and 4 bases from J, with 10 bases between. The CDR3 runs to 12 residues. CDR1 and CDR2 (germline): MNHNY, SVGAGI (reference sequence). In nucleotides, the CDR3 is TGTGCCAGCAGCCCCGGGGGTTACGAGCAGTACTTC. Its protein is CASSPGGYEQYF.

The CDR3 DNA reads TGTGCCTGGAGCTCTAACGCAGATACGCAGTATTTT. Its translation is CAWSSNADTQYF. This sequence joins TRBV30 and TRBJ2-3; D ambiguous. This CDR3 has 12 amino acids. Germline CDR1 GTSNPN, CDR2 SVGIG (reference sequence). V was pared by 3 bases and J by 4 bases, with 8 bases between.

The chain has TRBV7-2 and TRBJ2-7, with D unclear. V was cut by 5 bases and J by 3 bases, with 11 bases left in between. The CDR3 is 13 amino acids. CDR1 is SGHTA, CDR2 FQGNSA, per germline. CDR3 coding DNA: TGTGCCAGCAGCGAAAACTGGGGCTACGAGCAGTACTTC. As protein: CASSENWGYEQYF.

J is TRBJ1-1 and V is TRBV10-3; D unclear. Trimming left V 11 bases short and J 1 base short, with 14 bases between. CDR1 ENHRY and CDR2 SYGVKD come from the germline V gene. The CDR3 runs to 13 residues. CDR3 sequence: CASEEPGNTEAFF. The CDR3 coding sequence is TGTGCCTCAGAGGAACCAGGGAACACTGAAGCTTTCTTT.

The chain uses TRBV3-1 (or the pseudogene TRBV3-2) and TRBJ1-5; D call uncertain. V gave up 2 bases and J gave up 7 bases, with 9 bases separating them. This CDR3 spans 13 amino acids. Germline loops: CDR1 LGHDT, CDR2 YNNKEL (reference sequence). The CDR3 bases are TGTGCCAGCAGCCAACGGGGTCGACAGCCCCAGCATTTT. Its protein product is CASSQRGRQPQHF.

The J gene is TRBJ2-3, the V gene TRBV2, with no clear D. Trimming removed 6 bases from V and 0 bases from J, with 10 bases in between. This CDR3 is 14 amino acids long. Germline CDR1 is SNHLY and CDR2 is FYNNEI. CDR3 residues: CASSLDTSTDTQYF. For the CDR3, the DNA is TGTGCCAGCAGCCTCGACACTAGCACAGATACGCAGTATTTT.

The chain joins TRBV5-5 to TRBJ1-2; D gene ambiguous. CDR3 length: 15 residues. The V gene's germline CDR1 is SGHKS and CDR2 YYEKEE (reference sequence). The ends were cut back, 0 bases at V and 1 base at J, with 10 bases in the middle. The CDR3 spells CASSLVPGDNYGYTF. The CDR3 DNA sequence: TGTGCCAGCAGCTTGGTGCCAGGAGATAACTATGGCTACACCTTC. The variable domain in full, with the rest retrieved from reference TRBV5-5 and TRBJ1-2, is DAGVTQSPTHLIKTRGQQVTLRCSPISGHKSVSWYQQVLGQGPQFIFQYYEKEERGRGNFPDRFSARQFPNYSSELNVNALLLGDSALYLCASSLVPGDNYGYTFGSGTRLTVV.

The chain uses TRBV6-5 and TRBJ2-7; D gene uncertain. V gave up 4 bases and J gave up 7 bases, with 14 bases separating them. This CDR3 region has 13 residues. From germline, CDR1 is MNHEY and CDR2 SVGAGI. The CDR3 DNA reads as TGTGCCAGCAGTTTAGAGATACTGGGGGAGCAGTACTTC. The encoded protein is CASSLEILGEQYF.

The chain couples TRBV5-5 to TRBJ1-6; D might be TRBD1 (6 bases). Germline CDR1 and CDR2: SGHKS and YYEKEE (reference sequence). The CDR3 loop spans 17 amino acids. V lost 0 bases, J lost 0 bases, and 10 bases lay in between. In DNA form, the CDR3 reads TGTGCCAGCAGCTTGGACAGGGAACGCTCCTATAATTCACCCCTCCACTTT. It translates to CASSLDRERSYNSPLHF.

The table lists this clone with a few counts. CDR3 loop: CASSLGVLGTDTQYF. The CDR3 DNA sequence: TGTGCCAGCAGCCTAGGGGTCTTGGGCACAGATACGCAGTATTTT. The chain employs TRBV9 and TRBJ2-3; TRBD1 is a possible D gene (5 bases). Trimming shortened V by 4 bases and J by 1 base, and 13 bases separated the two germline ends. Germline V gene lookup returns CDR1 SGDLS and CDR2 YYNGEE. The CDR3 length is 15 residues.

J is TRBJ1-1 and V is TRBV29-1, with D unresolved. CDR1 and CDR2 from the germline V gene are SQVTM and ANQGSEA. V was clipped by 7 bases and J by 4 bases, with 10 bases between them. CDR3 length equals 11 residues. CDR3 in DNA: TGCAGCGGGCACACTGGCACTGAAGCTTTCTTT. Amino acid sequence: CSGHTGTEAFF.

This sequence joins TRBV11-2 and TRBJ2-7; D perhaps matches TRBD2 (7 bases). CDR1 and CDR2 from the germline V gene are SGHAT and FQNNGV. V lost 5 bases, J lost 3 bases, and 14 bases lay in between. CDR3 length equals 14 residues. The CDR3 nucleotides are TGTGCCAGCAGCAGCGGGACACTTATCTACGAGCAGTACTTC. Translated, it gives CASSSGTLIYEQYF. The full variable domain, rest sourced from reference TRBV11-2 and TRBJ2-7, is EAGVAQSPRYKIIEKRQSVAFWCNPISGHATLYWYQQILGQGPKLLIQFQNNGVVDDSQLPKDRFSAERLKGVDSTLKIQPAKLEDSAVYLCASSSGTLIYEQYFGPGTRLTVT.

The gene calls are TRBV12-3 or TRBV12-4 and TRBJ1-1, with D unresolved. This CDR3 region has 13 residues. Trimming shortened V by 3 bases and J by 4 bases, and 9 bases separated the two germline ends. The CDR3 region has the DNA TGTGCCAGCAGTTTTGGAGACTTCACTGAAGCTTTCTTT. Residues: CASSFGDFTEAFF.

The chain joins TRBV27 to TRBJ1-2; TRBD1 matches 7 bases. The trim removed 5 bases at V and 4 bases at J, leaving 10 bases unmatched. CDR3 length equals 15 residues. Germline lookup yields CDR1 MNHEY and CDR2 SMNVEV (reference sequence). CDR3 residues: CASSIQGSSGYGYTF. CDR3 nucleotide sequence: TGTGCCAGCAGTATACAGGGGAGTAGTGGCTATGGCTACACCTTC.

This clone appeared many times. The sample holds other DNA sequences that translate to the same CDR3. CDR3 coding DNA: TGTGCCAGCACACAGGGGGCGGAAGCTTTCTTT. The encoded protein is CASTQGAEAFF. V and J are TRBV5-5 and TRBJ1-1, with 9 bases identical to TRBD1. This CDR3 is 11 amino acids long. The ends lost 6 bases at V and 8 bases at J; junction bases unmatched: 2. CDR1 is SGHKS, CDR2 YYEKEE, per germline (reference sequence). The full variable domain, in which reference TRBV5-5 and TRBJ1-1 provide the parts outside the CDR3, is DAGVTQSPTHLIKTRGQQVTLRCSPISGHKSVSWYQQVLGQGPQFIFQYYEKEERGRGNFPDRFSARQFPNYSSELNVNALLLGDSALYLCASTQGAEAFFGQGTRLTVV.

This clone appeared many times. J is TRBJ2-1 and V is TRBV6-1; the match to TRBD2 covers 9 bases. CDR1 and CDR2 (germline): MNHNS, SASEGT. The CDR3 contains 15 residues. With 3 bases clipped from V and 8 bases from J, the junction kept 8 bases outside the gene matches. CDR3 amino acids: CASSDRSSGAYEQFF. The CDR3 nucleotides read TGTGCCAGCAGTGATAGGTCTAGCGGGGCTTATGAGCAGTTCTTC.

The chain recombines TRBV9 with TRBJ2-2; D gene uncertain. Trimming left V 4 bases short and J 5 bases short, with 9 bases between. This CDR3 has 13 amino acids. The V gene's germline CDR1 is SGDLS and CDR2 YYNGEE. CDR3 nucleotide sequence: TGTGCCAGCAGCCTCCGGTTGACCGGGGAGCTGTTTTTT. Its protein product is CASSLRLTGELFF.

This clone was observed once. V gene TRBV12-5 combines with J gene TRBJ2-3; TRBD2 agrees at 7 bases. V lost 6 bases, J lost 0 bases, and 6 bases stayed unmatched. CDR3 length: 15 amino acids. In germline, CDR1 is LGHNT, CDR2 FRNRAP. The CDR3: CASGQAGSSTDTQYF. The CDR3 DNA sequence: TGTGCTAGTGGGCAAGCGGGGTCTAGCACAGATACGCAGTATTTT.

This clone was detected only a few times. This chain joins TRBV5-6 and TRBJ1-1; perhaps TRBD1 as D (6 bases). The CDR3 is 12 residues long. Germline assignment: CDR1 SGHDT and CDR2 YYEEEE. Trimming pared 4 bases from V and 9 bases from J, leaving 13 bases between. The CDR3 loop is CASSAPQGQAFF. DNA for the CDR3: TGTGCCAGCAGCGCCCCACAGGGCCAAGCTTTCTTT.

The rearrangement joins TRBV6-5 to TRBJ1-4, with 7 positions matching TRBD1. Germline CDR1 reads MNHEY; CDR2 reads SVGAGI. The junction had 9 bases not matched to a gene; V was cut back by 9 bases and J by 8 bases. The CDR3 is made up of 13 amino acids. The CDR3 is CASTGQGDEKLFF. CDR3 DNA: TGTGCCAGTACGGGGCAGGGGGACGAAAAACTGTTTTTT.

The chain recombines TRBV11-3 with TRBJ1-5; 9 bases match TRBD1. The V gene's germline CDR1 is SGHNT and CDR2 YENEEA. J gave up 4 bases and V 5 bases, and 12 bases lay outside the gene matches. This CDR3 spans 17 amino acids. The CDR3 bases are TGTGCCAGCAGCCTGAACCGGGACAGGGTTAGAAATCAGCCCCAGCATTTT. Residues: CASSLNRDRVRNQPQHF.

Regarding this clone: Other DNA sequences in the same sample also yield this CDR3. The genes are TRBV29-1 and TRBJ1-1; D is ambiguous. CDR3 size: 12 residues. Trimming shortened V by 4 bases and J by 0 bases, and 6 bases separated the two germline ends. Germline CDR1 and CDR2: SQVTM and ANQGSEA. The CDR3 bases are TGCAGCGTTGGAAGGATGAACACTGAAGCTTTCTTT. Protein product: CSVGRMNTEAFF.

This clone was observed once. The chain is built from TRBV5-6 and TRBJ2-3, with D possibly being TRBD1 (5 bases). Deletions cut 1 base from V and 5 bases from J, with 17 bases between. CDR1 and CDR2 (germline): SGHDT, YYEEEE. This CDR3 is built from 16 residues. The CDR3 loop is CASSLYDSRFEDTQYF. As DNA, the CDR3 is TGTGCCAGCAGCTTGTATGACAGCCGGTTCGAAGATACGCAGTATTTT.

The CDR3, as DNA: TGTGCCAGCAGTTTACAAGGGATGGACGGCTACACCTTC. This gives the protein CASSLQGMDGYTF. The chain joins TRBV27 to TRBJ1-2; D not resolved. The V end was cut by 2 bases, the J end by 8 bases, with 12 bases between. The CDR3 is 13 amino acids. Germline loops: CDR1 MNHEY, CDR2 SMNVEV (reference sequence).

J is TRBJ2-3 and V is TRBV30; TRBD1 is a possible D gene (6 bases). The CDR3 runs 13 residues. The germline V gene has CDR1 GTSNPN and CDR2 SVGIG (reference sequence). Between the trimmed V and J ends, which lost 4 bases and 6 bases, there was a span of 14 bases. CDR3 nucleotide sequence: TGTGCCTGGAAGCCCAGGGGCAGGGATACGCAGTATTTT. It codes for CAWKPRGRDTQYF.

The chain links TRBV3-1 (or the pseudogene TRBV3-2) to TRBJ2-3; 7 nucleotides match TRBD1. The CDR3 consists of 17 residues. The J segment lost 5 bases and the V segment lost 0 bases, leaving 11 bases of the junction unmatched. In germline, CDR1 is LGHDT, CDR2 YNNKEL (reference sequence). The CDR3 DNA sequence: TGTGCCAGCAGCCAAGATAGGATTAGGGGGCGTGAAGATACGCAGTATTTT. Protein sequence: CASSQDRIRGREDTQYF.

The chain employs TRBV5-6 and TRBJ2-7, with D uncertain. Germline loops: CDR1 SGHDT, CDR2 YYEEEE. V shed 0 bases and J shed 5 bases, with 15 bases lying between them. The CDR3 is 15 residues long. The CDR3 DNA reads TGTGCCAGCAGCTTGGGTGCCGGGTCGTCCGACGAGCAGTACTTC. Translation gives CASSLGAGSSDEQYF.